This T cell receptor beta chain appears in the sequencing data of a study of early T cells in non-severe SARS-CoV-2 infection. Study-wide context: Chains from this unsorted whole-blood bulk RNA could not be paired.

The library protocol tagged individual cDNA molecules with unique molecular identifiers. TCRdb independently ran MiXCR on the 5' RACE reads; one entry per CDR3 protein. The sample yields under 85,000 distinct CDR3 sequences, roughly 13% seen once. The J segment lost 2 bases and the V segment lost 2 bases, leaving 4 bases of the junction unmatched. The CDR3 contains 15 residues. CDR1 is PRHDT, CDR2 FYEKMQ, per germline (reference sequence). General study points: Anti-spike CD8 responses were favored by VDJdb matching, which missed private and CD4 specificities.

With regard to this clonotype: Its specificity is unknown.

The rearrangement links TRBV13 to TRBJ2-7; 9 positions agree with TRBD2. The specimen sequenced was whole blood. The clonotype comes from an adult who was a healthcare worker with PCR-confirmed SARS-CoV-2 infection or an uninfected control (not recorded which). The CDR3 spells CASSLSPSGAYEQYF. The DNA of the CDR3 is TGTGCCAGCAGCTTATCTCCTAGCGGGGCCTACGAGCAGTACTTC. The full variable domain, with the rest looked up from reference TRBV13 and TRBJ2-7, is AAGVIQSPRHLIKEKRETATLKCYPIPRHDTVYWYQQGPGQDPQFLISFYEKMQSDKGSIPDRFSAQQFSDYHSELNMSSLELGDSALYFCASSLSPSGAYEQYFGPGTRLTVT.